These 19 T cell receptor beta chains were sequenced from one sample in a study of T cell responses to AZD1222 COVID-19 vaccine. TCRdb's copy holds only in-frame clones and misses some; the assay was immunoSEQ multiplex PCR. The sample includes roughly 100,000 clones, roughly 80% of them seen just once. The material sequenced was peripheral blood, taken on day 0 of AZD1222 vaccination. The receptors were gathered from an adult in good health.

In its sample, this clone was seen a few times. The chain links TRBV4-1 to TRBJ2-5; D uncertain. This CDR3 is 14 amino acids long. The germline V and J ends were trimmed by 0 bases and 1 base, with 6 bases remaining between them. Germline V lookup: CDR1 MGHRA, CDR2 YSYEKL. CDR3 nucleotides: TGCGCCAGCAGCCAAGATTGGGTCCAAGAGACCCAGTACTTC. Amino acid sequence: CASSQDWVQETQYF.

The CDR3: CASSFHLLAGQVQETQYF. CDR3 in DNA: TGTGCCAGCAGCTTCCACTTACTAGCGGGACAAGTACAAGAGACCCAGTACTTC. The chain uses TRBV7-2 and TRBJ2-5; 10 bases line up with TRBD2. With V trimmed by 3 bases and J by 2 bases, 12 bases remained unmatched. The CDR3 runs 18 residues. Looked up from germline, CDR1 is SGHTA and CDR2 is FQGNSA.

CDR3 sequence: CASSPPGTPVQETQYF. In DNA form, the CDR3 reads TGTGCCAGCAGCCCTCCCGGGACACCAGTACAAGAGACCCAGTACTTC. The V and J genes are TRBV7-9 and TRBJ2-5; maybe TRBD1 (6 bases). The CDR3 length is 16 residues. Trimming removed 5 bases from V and 2 bases from J, with 18 bases in between. Germline CDR1 and CDR2: SEHNR and FQNEAQ (reference sequence).

J is TRBJ2-1 and V is TRBV18, with 7 bases aligning to TRBD1. Germline CDR1 is KGHSH and CDR2 is LQKENI. J was trimmed by 2 bases and V by 0 bases; bases with no gene match: 4. The CDR3 covers 16 residues. CDR3 amino acids: CASSPPSTGPYNEQFF. As DNA, the CDR3 is TGTGCCAGCTCACCACCGTCGACAGGGCCCTACAATGAGCAGTTCTTC.

The chain employs TRBV6-1 and TRBJ1-6; no clear D gene. CDR3 length: 16 residues. Trimming left V 2 bases short and J 10 bases short, with 18 bases between. Germline values: CDR1 MNHNS, CDR2 SASEGT. DNA of the CDR3: TGTGCCAGCAGTGAAAGATTTCGGGTAATTGACTCACCCCTCCACTTT. Translating gives CASSERFRVIDSPLHF.

This chain connects TRBV5-1 to TRBJ2-7, with TRBD2 identical over 8 bases. Germline loops: CDR1 SGHRS, CDR2 YFSETQ. The CDR3 runs 16 residues. V shed 1 base, J shed 0 bases, and the junction held 6 bases outside the gene matches. CDR3 residues: CASSLMRGGPSYEQYF. Written as DNA, the CDR3 is TGCGCCAGCAGCTTGATGCGCGGGGGGCCCTCCTACGAGCAGTACTTC.

V usage is TRBV19 and J usage is TRBJ1-5; tentatively, D is TRBD1 (5 bases). Trimming took 7 bases from V and 3 from J, leaving 7 bases between them. Germline-derived CDR1 and CDR2 are LNHDA and SQIVND (reference sequence). CDR3 size: 12 residues. The DNA of the CDR3 is TGTGCCAGTACAGGGTTCAATCAGCCCCAGCATTTT. Protein product: CASTGFNQPQHF.

V gene TRBV6-2 or TRBV6-3 combines with J gene TRBJ2-1, with D possibly being TRBD2 (7 bases). Germline V CDR1 and CDR2: MNHEY, SVGEGT. V dropped 2 bases and J dropped 5 bases, with 16 bases sitting between them. This CDR3 comprises 16 residues. This CDR3 is CASSYPTGGIDNEQFF. As DNA, the CDR3 is TGTGCCAGCAGTTACCCAACGGGGGGCATTGACAATGAGCAGTTCTTC.

This clone appeared a few times. The rearrangement joins TRBV6-5 to TRBJ2-7, with 7 bases matching TRBD1. The germline V gene has CDR1 MNHEY and CDR2 SVGAGI. This CDR3 comprises 16 residues. After removal of 0 bases from V and 2 bases from J, the junction contained 7 bases not matched to a gene. CDR3 in DNA: TGTGCCAGCAGTTACTCAATCGGACAGGCCACCTACGAGCAGTACTTC. Translating gives CASSYSIGQATYEQYF.

This chain links TRBV21-1 with TRBJ1-4; TRBD1, the table's D call, lacks a check against the DNA. TRBV21-1 is a listed pseudogene. The CDR3 is 14 amino acids. This chain's CDR3 is CASWIRGANEKLFF. The CDR3 DNA is TGTGCCAGCTGGATCAGGGGGGCTAATGAAAAACTGTTTTTT.

V gene TRBV7-2 combines with J gene TRBJ2-3, with TRBD2 identical over 7 bases. V lost 4 bases to trimming and J lost 4 bases; unmatched junction nucleotides: 5. The CDR3 totals 14 residues. Germline CDR1 reads SGHTA; CDR2 reads FQGNSA. The CDR3 sequence is CASSSRRGSDTQYF. The CDR3 nucleotides are TGTGCCAGCAGCTCAAGGCGGGGGTCAGATACGCAGTATTTT.

This sequence joins TRBV3-1 (or the pseudogene TRBV3-2) and TRBJ1-1; D is unclear. The CDR3 sequence is 13 residues long. V was clipped by 7 bases and J by 3 bases, with 12 bases between them. Per germline, CDR1 LGHDT and CDR2 YNNKEL (reference sequence). The CDR3 DNA reads TGTGCCAGCACGCACCGGACTTACACTGAAGCTTTCTTT. Protein sequence: CASTHRTYTEAFF.

CDR3 sequence: CASSQGPNRDLAFF. CDR3 coding DNA: TGTGCCAGCAGCCAAGGGCCTAACAGGGATCTTGCTTTCTTT. The chain links TRBV3-1 (or the pseudogene TRBV3-2) to TRBJ1-1, with D possibly matching TRBD1 (6 bases). In germline, CDR1 is LGHDT, CDR2 YNNKEL (reference sequence). This CDR3 region has 14 residues. Trimming stripped 1 base from V and 11 bases from J, with 17 bases between.

V usage is TRBV27 and J usage is TRBJ1-3; D is unclear. The V and J ends lost 7 bases and 0 bases respectively, with 13 bases between them. Germline lookup yields CDR1 MNHEY and CDR2 SMNVEV (reference sequence). This CDR3 comprises 15 residues. The CDR3 nucleotides are TGTGCCAGCACCCCGCTACAAATCTCTGGAAACACCATATATTTT. This encodes CASTPLQISGNTIYF.

This clone was found a few times. The J gene is TRBJ1-3, the V gene TRBV19, with D tentatively TRBD1 (5 bases). V lost 1 base, J lost 0 bases, and 13 bases lay in between. Germline V lookup: CDR1 LNHDA, CDR2 SQIVND (reference sequence). The CDR3 is made up of 17 amino acids. As DNA, the CDR3 is TGTGCCAGTAGTATAGCTAAGGGGCCCACCTCTGGAAACACCATATATTTT. Translated: CASSIAKGPTSGNTIYF.

The rearrangement joins TRBV11-1 to TRBJ2-1; unclear D gene. Germline V gene sequence: CDR1 SGHAT, CDR2 FQDESV (reference sequence). Trimming removed 2 bases at V and 9 bases at J, with 11 bases between. The CDR3 length is 13 residues. CDR3 DNA: TGTGCCAGCAGCTTAATAGCCCCGAGTGAGCAGTTCTTC. It is translated as CASSLIAPSEQFF.

J is TRBJ2-1 and V is TRBV5-1; no clear D. This CDR3 contains 12 residues. From germline, CDR1 is SGHRS and CDR2 YFSETQ. Between the trimmed V and J ends, which lost 4 bases and 10 bases, there was a span of 12 bases. The DNA for the CDR3 is TGCGCCAGCAGCCCGGACGATAGCGAGCAGTTCTTC. It translates to CASSPDDSEQFF.

The chain employs TRBV2 and TRBJ2-3; D gene ambiguous. Per germline, CDR1 SNHLY and CDR2 FYNNEI. This CDR3 comprises 14 residues. V lost 3 bases to trimming and J lost 1 base, with 8 bases between them. The CDR3 loop is CASSEEIRTDTQYF. The DNA for the CDR3 is TGTGCCAGCAGTGAGGAGATCCGCACAGATACGCAGTATTTT.

The chain is built from TRBV7-9 and TRBJ2-7, with a tentative D call TRBD2 (5 bases). V lost 2 bases, J lost 5 bases, and 10 bases lay in between. Germline loops: CDR1 SEHNR, CDR2 FQNEAQ (reference sequence). This CDR3 is built from 13 residues. CDR3 in DNA: TGTGCCAGCAGCTTAAGGCCGGGGAACGAGCAGTACTTC. Its protein product is CASSLRPGNEQYF.